A single sample gave rise to the 5 T cell receptor beta chains below, sequenced in a study of T cell responses to AZD1222 COVID-19 vaccine. Assay used: immunoSEQ multiplex PCR; TCRdb lists only in-frame clones, some missing. The table records around 130,000 clones, 92% of them present only once. Sequenced here: peripheral blood, sampled 28 days after the second AZD1222 dose. The receptors derive from an adult who received the AZD1222 COVID-19 vaccine.

The V gene is TRBV4-3, the J gene TRBJ1-1, with no clear D. The CDR3 covers 13 residues. V was cut by 4 bases and J by 5 bases, with 11 bases left in between. Germline CDR1 LGHNA, CDR2 YSLEER. In DNA form, the CDR3 reads TGCGCCAGCAGCCCCGGGTGGGAAACTGAAGCTTTCTTT. Translated: CASSPGWETEAFF.

The chain links TRBV11-3 to TRBJ2-7; 12 bases agree with TRBD2. Germline lookup yields CDR1 SGHNT and CDR2 YENEEA. The V gene end was trimmed by 3 bases and the J gene end by 2 bases; junction bases not matched to a gene: 2. The CDR3 totals 15 residues. The CDR3 protein is CASSLTSGGPYEQYF. Here the CDR3 DNA reads TGTGCCAGCAGCTTGACTAGCGGGGGCCCCTACGAGCAGTACTTC. The full variable domain, with the rest looked up from reference TRBV11-3 and TRBJ2-7, is EAGVVQSPRYKIIEKKQPVAFWCNPISGHNTLYWYLQNLGQGPELLIRYENEEAVDDSQLPKDRFSAERLKGVDSTLKIQPAELGDSAVYLCASSLTSGGPYEQYFGPGTRLTVT.

This chain connects TRBV4-2 to TRBJ1-1, with TRBD1 matching over 7 bases. J was trimmed by 0 bases and V by 3 bases; bases with no gene match: 1. The CDR3 contains 14 residues. CDR1 and CDR2 (germline): LGHNA, YNFKEQ. CDR3 loop: CASSQTGLNTEAFF. In nucleotides, the CDR3 is TGTGCCAGCAGCCAGACAGGGTTGAACACTGAAGCTTTCTTT.

V gene TRBV7-2 combines with J gene TRBJ2-5; possible D gene TRBD1, 5 bases. Germline CDR1 and CDR2: SGHTA and FQGNSA. CDR3 length equals 14 residues. Trimming took off 2 bases at V and 2 bases at J, with 9 bases between the two ends. The CDR3 region is CASSLKGQQETQYF. In DNA form, the CDR3 reads TGTGCCAGCAGCTTAAAGGGGCAACAAGAGACCCAGTACTTC.

This clone is a singleton in its sample. The chain couples TRBV19 to TRBJ2-1; D perhaps matches TRBD1 (6 bases). Germline V gene sequence: CDR1 LNHDA, CDR2 SQIVND (reference sequence). V dropped 3 bases and J dropped 5 bases, with 14 bases sitting between them. The CDR3 runs 15 residues. The CDR3 here is CASSISRGQNNEQFF. CDR3 DNA sequence: TGTGCCAGTAGTATCAGCAGGGGCCAGAACAATGAGCAGTTCTTC.